The rows below give T cell receptor beta chains drawn from one sample of a study of OX40 agonist ivuxolimab in advanced cancers. The protocol was immunoSEQ multiplex PCR, while the TCRdb copy is restricted to in-frame clones and leaves out a portion. The repertoire consists of 30,000 to 40,000 clones, with around 87% occurring once and the leading ten covering about 25%. The source was CD4+ or CD8+ T cells sorted from blood, collected in a trial of the OX40 agonist ivuxolimab. These receptors were obtained from an adult with an advanced solid tumor such as melanoma, head and neck, liver or kidney cancer. Each CDR3 is given with its conserved first and last residue. A D gene is named only where the DNA matches it firmly. Clone size is not always given. Where it is, it says once, few, many or a class for expanded clones.

J gene,V gene,clone size,D gene,CDR3 DNA,CDR3 protein
TRBJ1-5,TRBV18,-,TRBD1,TGTGCCAGCTCACCGGGACAGGGACATCAGCCCCAGCATTTT,CASSPGQGHQPQHF
TRBJ2-5,TRBV5-6,-,TRBD1,TGTGCCAGCAGCGGCCGGACAGGGATGCTCCAAGAGACCCAGTACTTC,CASSGRTGMLQETQYF
TRBJ2-1,TRBV5-1,-,TRBD1,TGCGCCAGCAGCCCAAGGACAGGGGGCCGGGATGAGCAGTTCTTC,CASSPRTGGRDEQFF
TRBJ2-7,TRBV7-2,-,-,TGTGCCAGCAGCTTAGCGCGGACTGCAGCCGACTACGAGCAGTACTTC,CASSLARTAADYEQYF
TRBJ1-5,TRBV19,-,-,TGTGCCAGTAGTGAAGGGGGGGGTACGTATGAGCCCCAGCATTTT,CASSEGGGTYEPQHF
TRBJ1-2,TRBV5-1,few,TRBD1,TGCGCCAGCAGCCAACAGGGGGACTATGGCTACACCTTC,CASSQQGDYGYTF
TRBJ2-7,TRBV6-5,few,TRBD1,TGTGCCAGCAGAGGACAGGGTCATACCTACGAGCAGTACTTC,CASRGQGHTYEQYF
TRBJ1-1,TRBV10-1,once,-,TGCGCCAGCAGTGAGTTTATGGGGGCGACGAACACTGAAGCTTTCTTT,CASSEFMGATNTEAFF
TRBJ2-5,TRBV28,-,TRBD2,TGTGCCAGCAGTCTAAGGACTAGCGGGTCGCAAGAGACCCAGTACTTC,CASSLRTSGSQETQYF
TRBJ1-1,TRBV18,-,-,TGTGCCAGCTCACCCTCCGGGACGGTGGGCACTGAAGCTTTCTTT,CASSPSGTVGTEAFF
TRBJ1-2,TRBV7-2,-,-,TGTGCCAGCAGCTTAGCAGTTTCTGGGAATAGTGGCTACACCTTC,CASSLAVSGNSGYTF
TRBJ2-7,TRBV6-5,-,TRBD2,TGTGCCAGCAGAGGCGGGAGAGTGAGCTCCTACGAGCAGTACTTC,CASRGGRVSSYEQYF
TRBJ1-3,TRBV21-1,-,-,TGTGCCAGCAGCAAAGGGGGGAGAGGGTATGGAAACACCATATATTTT,CASSKGGRGYGNTIYF
TRBJ2-7,TRBV2,-,TRBD2,TGTGCCACTCGACAATTTAGCGGGAATTCCTACGAGCAGTACTTC,CATRQFSGNSYEQYF
TRBJ2-5,TRBV6-5,-,TRBD2,TGTGCCAGCAGTCGAGGGACTATCCAAGAGACCCAGTACTTC,CASSRGTIQETQYF
TRBJ2-1,TRBV5-5,-,TRBD2,TGTGCCAGCAGCCCGGAAGGACTAGTTACAATAGAGCAGTTCTTC,CASSPEGLVTIEQFF
TRBJ2-7,TRBV19,-,-,TGTGCCAGTAGTATTACCAGGGGCGACGAGCAGTACTTC,CASSITRGDEQYF
TRBJ2-4,TRBV18,-,-,TGTGCCAGCTCTCCAGGGTCAGCCAAAAACATTCAGTACTTC,CASSPGSAKNIQYF
TRBJ1-1,TRBV29-1,-,-,TGCAGCGTTGGTGAAAACACTGAAGCTTTCTTT,CSVGENTEAFF
TRBJ2-7,TRBV11-2,-,-,TGTGCCAGCAGCTTGCCGGTGGCCTGGGATAGCGAGCAGTACTTC,CASSLPVAWDSEQYF
TRBJ1-1,TRBV7-9,-,TRBD1,TGTGCCAGCAGCTCGGGACAGGTGGACACTGAAGCTTTCTTT,CASSSGQVDTEAFF
TRBJ1-2,TRBV6-1,-,-,TGTGCCAGCAGTGAAGGGGGGTATGGCTACACCTTC,CASSEGGYGYTF
TRBJ2-7,TRBV6-6,-,TRBD1,TGTGCCAGCAGTTACTCTGGACAGGGGTACGAGCAGTACTTC,CASSYSGQGYEQYF
TRBJ2-2,TRBV4-1,-,-,TGCGCCAGCAGCCAAGTTCGCCGGGAGCTGTTTTTT,CASSQVRRELFF
TRBJ2-2,TRBV19,-,TRBD2,TGTGCCAGTAGTATTAATAGCGGGAGTCACGGCGGGGAGCTGTTTTTT,CASSINSGSHGGELFF
TRBJ2-1,TRBV15,few,TRBD2,TGTGCCACCAGCAGTAGCGGGATTCTCCGGAATGAGCAGTTCTTC,CATSSSGILRNEQFF
TRBJ2-5,TRBV29-1,-,-,TGCAGCGTCAGGGGTAACCAAGAGACCCAGTACTTC,CSVRGNQETQYF
TRBJ2-7,TRBV5-1,-,-,TGCGCCAGCAGCTTGGCCACAGACTCTCGGGAGCAGTACTTC,CASSLATDSREQYF
TRBJ2-1,TRBV28,once,TRBD1,TGTGCCAGCAGCCCCCCCAGGGGGCATGGGTCCTACAATGAGCAGTTCTTC,CASSPPRGHGSYNEQFF
TRBJ2-2,TRBV7-2,-,TRBD2,TGTGCCAGCAGCTACTTAGCGGGGACGAACACCGGGGAGCTGTTTTTT,CASSYLAGTNTGELFF
TRBJ1-1,TRBV19,-,-,TGTGCCAGTAGTAATCCGAGTTTGACCTATACCCCGACAGAGAACACTGAAGCTTTCTTT,CASSNPSLTYTPTENTEAFF
TRBJ1-1,TRBV6-1,-,-,TGTGCCAGCACTGTGACATCCCTCTATGCTTTCTTT,CASTVTSLYAFF
TRBJ1-4,TRBV2,-,TRBD1,TGTGCCAGCACTTCACAGGGGGCCAGTAATGAAAAACTGTTTTTT,CASTSQGASNEKLFF
TRBJ2-1,TRBV11-2,-,-,TGTGCCAGCAGCTTAGAAGGCGGGATGAGCTCCTACAATGAGCAGTTCTTC,CASSLEGGMSSYNEQFF
TRBJ1-1,TRBV6-1,few,-,TGTGCCAGCACCTTATCAGTGAACACTGAAGCTTTCTTT,CASTLSVNTEAFF
TRBJ2-7,TRBV7-9,-,TRBD2,TGTGCCAGCAGCTTAGCCGGGCTAGCGGGAAACGAGCAGTACTTC,CASSLAGLAGNEQYF
TRBJ2-7,TRBV9,-,-,TGTGCCAGCAGCCCGGACGGATTCTACGAGCAGTACTTC,CASSPDGFYEQYF